The clone carrying this T cell receptor beta chain appeared a few times. Both 60 Vbeta primers and 13 Jbeta primers went into the PCR. Sequenced by immunoSEQ multiplex PCR; TCRdb stores in-frame clones only, minus some. The table lists approximately 56,000 clones, roughly 70% of them singletons. V gave up 2 bases and J gave up 7 bases, with 18 bases separating them. CDR1 is MNHEY, CDR2 SVGAGI, per germline. This CDR3 is 16 amino acids long. These data originate in a study of cytomegalovirus exposure and HLA in healthy donors. The clonotype originates from a woman aged 45-60 years in good health and CMV-seropositive. The sample taken for sequencing was PBMCs. J is TRBJ2-1 and V is TRBV6-5; D remains ambiguous. CDR3 in amino acids: CASSYSRSPLRNEQFF. CDR3 nucleotides: TGTGCCAGCAGTTACAGTAGGAGCCCGTTAAGGAATGAGCAGTTCTTC.